This T cell receptor beta chain is drawn from a study of blood T cells in healthy people across ages. The CDR3 has 15 amino acids. Germline-derived CDR1 and CDR2 are DFQATT and SNEGSKA (reference sequence). For the second PCR, which ran for about 6 to 11 cycles, a sample-barcoded 5' primer and a J-beta primer mix were used. TCRdb independently ran MiXCR on the 5' RACE reads; one entry per CDR3 protein. The table has about 930,000 distinct CDR3 sequences, almost 30% seen once; the top ten hold approximately 10%. As concerns this clonotype: Its ends do not fully match the called genes, so a read error is possible.

These records were also assigned to another study, of T cells of mothers and their children.

V usage is TRBV20-1 and J usage is TRBJ2-5, with TRBD2 matching over 10 bases. Sequenced sample: blood. This TCR was sampled from a woman aged 40 to 50 in good health. The CDR3 spells CSARGGSGGAETQYF. The CDR3 nucleotides read TGCAGCGCTAGAGGAGGCAGCGGGGGGGCTGAGACCCAGTACTTC.